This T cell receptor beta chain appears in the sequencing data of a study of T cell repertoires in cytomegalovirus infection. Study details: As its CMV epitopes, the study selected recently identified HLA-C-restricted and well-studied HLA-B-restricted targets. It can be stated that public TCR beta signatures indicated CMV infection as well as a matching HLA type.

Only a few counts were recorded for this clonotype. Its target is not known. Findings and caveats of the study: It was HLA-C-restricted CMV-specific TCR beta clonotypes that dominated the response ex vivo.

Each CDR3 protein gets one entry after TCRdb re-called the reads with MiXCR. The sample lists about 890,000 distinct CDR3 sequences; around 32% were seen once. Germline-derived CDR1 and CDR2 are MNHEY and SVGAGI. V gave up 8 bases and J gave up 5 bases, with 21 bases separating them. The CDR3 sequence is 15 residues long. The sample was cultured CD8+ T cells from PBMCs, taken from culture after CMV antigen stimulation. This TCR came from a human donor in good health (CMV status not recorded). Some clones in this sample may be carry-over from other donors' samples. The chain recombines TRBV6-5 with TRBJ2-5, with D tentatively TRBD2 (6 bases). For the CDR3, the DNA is TGTGCCAGCGGGGGGACTGGATCATTAATCGAGACCCAGTACTTC. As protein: CASGGTGSLIETQYF.